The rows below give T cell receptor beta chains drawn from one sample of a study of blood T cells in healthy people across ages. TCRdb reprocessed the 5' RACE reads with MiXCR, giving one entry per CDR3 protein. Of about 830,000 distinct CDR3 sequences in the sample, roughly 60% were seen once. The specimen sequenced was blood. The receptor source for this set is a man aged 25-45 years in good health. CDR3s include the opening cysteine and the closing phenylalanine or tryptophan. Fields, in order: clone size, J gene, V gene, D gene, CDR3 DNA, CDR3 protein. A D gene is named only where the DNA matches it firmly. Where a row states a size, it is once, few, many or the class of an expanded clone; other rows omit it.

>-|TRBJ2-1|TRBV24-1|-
TGTGCCGCCAGTGATTCCCCTGGTCGCGCGGGGACCTACAATGAGCAGTTCTTC
CAASDSPGRAGTYNEQFF
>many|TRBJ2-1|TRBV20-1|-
TGCAGTGCTAGAGATCGACACGCTCAGGAGCAGTTCTTC
CSARDRHAQEQFF
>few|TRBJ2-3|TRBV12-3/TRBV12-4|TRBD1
TGTGCCAGCAGTTCCGGGACAGGGGTGTTAGATAATACGCAGTATTTT
CASSSGTGVLDNTQYF
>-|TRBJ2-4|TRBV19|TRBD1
TGTGCCAGTAGTTCCGACAGGGTTCGACTCGACGTTCAGTACTTC
CASSSDRVRLDVQYF
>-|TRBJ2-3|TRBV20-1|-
TGCAGTGCTAGCCAGGGAGTAATAGATACGCAGTATTTT
CSASQGVIDTQYF
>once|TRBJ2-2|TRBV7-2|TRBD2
TGTGCCAGCAGAACCCCGGGACTAGCGACGACCGGGGAGCTGTTTTTT
CASRTPGLATTGELFF
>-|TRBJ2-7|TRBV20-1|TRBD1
TGCAGTGCCCCCCCACCGGGGACAGGGGACCACGAGCAGTACTTC
CSAPPPGTGDHEQYF
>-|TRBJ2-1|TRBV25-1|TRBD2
TGTGCCAGCTACAGGAGCGGGGGGCCCTTCAATGAGCAGTTCTTC
CASYRSGGPFNEQFF
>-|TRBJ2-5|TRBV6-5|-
TGTGCCAGCAGCTCCAATGAGAAGACCCAGTACTTC
CASSSNEKTQYF
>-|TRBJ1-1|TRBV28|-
TGTGCCAGCAGTTTTCCAGTAGCTGCCACTGAAGCTTTCTTT
CASSFPVAATEAFF
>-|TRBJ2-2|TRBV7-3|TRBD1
TGTGCCAGCAGCCCGGGACAGGGTAACACCGGGGAGCTGTTTTTT
CASSPGQGNTGELFF
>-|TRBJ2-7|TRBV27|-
TGTGCCAGCAGTTTATGGGGCGGACCCTACGAGCAGTACTTC
CASSLWGGPYEQYF
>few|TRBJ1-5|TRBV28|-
TGTGCCAGCAGTGTACCGAACAGCCCTCAGCCCCAGCATTTT
CASSVPNSPQPQHF
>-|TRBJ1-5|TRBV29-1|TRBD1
TGCAGCGTCATTTGGGACAGCAGTCAGCCCCAGCATTTT
CSVIWDSSQPQHF
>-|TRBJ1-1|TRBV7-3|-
TGTGCCAGCAGCTTCGCAGGCACTGAAGCTTTCTTT
CASSFAGTEAFF
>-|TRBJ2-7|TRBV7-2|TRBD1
TGTGCCAGCAGCTTAGGGACAGGGGTGAACTACGAGCAGTACTTC
CASSLGTGVNYEQYF
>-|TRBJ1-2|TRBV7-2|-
TGTGCCAGCAGCTTAGAGGTGTGGGAGAGGCAGGATGGCTACACCTTC
CASSLEVWERQDGYTF
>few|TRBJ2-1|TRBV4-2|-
TGTGCCAGCAGCCCAATCAACCTAATCTACAACAATGAGCAGTTCTTC
CASSPINLIYNNEQFF
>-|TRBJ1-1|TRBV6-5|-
TGTGCCAGCAGTTACTCGAAGGTAGGGGGCACTGAAGCTTTCTTT
CASSYSKVGGTEAFF
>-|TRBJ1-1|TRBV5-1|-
TGCGCCAGCAGCAATACCGGGACGCGAAACACTGAAGCTTTCTTT
CASSNTGTRNTEAFF
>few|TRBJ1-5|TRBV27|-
TGTGCCAGCAGTTTATGGACAGGCAATCAGCCCCAGCATTTT
CASSLWTGNQPQHF
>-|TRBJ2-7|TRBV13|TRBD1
TGTGCCAGCAGCTCAGGGGGCGCTTCGGCCGAGCAGTACTTC
CASSSGGASAEQYF
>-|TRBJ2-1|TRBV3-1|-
TGTGCCAGCAGCCAAGAGTCGGCACGGGAGCAGTTCTTC
CASSQESAREQFF
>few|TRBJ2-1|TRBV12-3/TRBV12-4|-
TGTGCCAGCAGTTTTTTGGGGGGCCAAAGATACAATGAGCAGTTCTTC
CASSFLGGQRYNEQFF
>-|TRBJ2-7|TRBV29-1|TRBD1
TGCAGCGTGCCGGGACAGGGAAACTACGAGCAGTACTTC
CSVPGQGNYEQYF
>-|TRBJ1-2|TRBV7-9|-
TGTGCCAGCAGCCAACAGGTGGCGGAAGGCTACACCTTC
CASSQQVAEGYTF
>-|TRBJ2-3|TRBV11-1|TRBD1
TGTGCCAGCAGCCCCAAGGACAGGGTGGATACGCAGTATTTT
CASSPKDRVDTQYF
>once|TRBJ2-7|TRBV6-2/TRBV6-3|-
TGTGCCAGCAGTTACTCTAGGACTAAGGAGTACTTC
CASSYSRTKEYF
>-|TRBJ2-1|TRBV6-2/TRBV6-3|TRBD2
TGTGCCAGCAGTAACCTCGAGCGGGGGGGCTCTAGGTATGAGCAGTTCTTC
CASSNLERGGSRYEQFF